This T cell receptor (beta chain) comes out of a study of shared clonotypes between healthy human individuals. Study-level results: The authors sampled blood alone, and tissue repertoires likely differ.

Turning to this clone: What it recognizes is unknown.

Each replicate PCR on the sorted subsets used around 200 ng DNA (approximately 33,000 T cell genomes). Produced via immunoSEQ multiplex PCR; TCRdb's table is partial and in-frame only. The repertoire includes fewer than 2.5 million clones, approximately 94% of them detected once, and more than 0.35% sits in the top ten. The CDR3 runs 16 residues. V lost 0 bases to trimming and J lost 5 bases, with 14 bases between them. Germline CDR1 is SGHNT and CDR2 is YYREEE (reference sequence). This chain links TRBV5-4 with TRBJ2-2, with a tentative D call TRBD2 (6 bases). The clonotype originates from a man in his late teens or twenties in good health. Some clones in this sample may be carry-over from other donors' samples. The specimen was naive CD4+ T cells from PBMCs. Subset given: CD45RA+ positively selected. CDR3 bases: TGTGCCAGCAGCTTGGAGACGGCGGGGTGGACCGGGGAGCTGTTTTTT. Translating gives CASSLETAGWTGELFF.